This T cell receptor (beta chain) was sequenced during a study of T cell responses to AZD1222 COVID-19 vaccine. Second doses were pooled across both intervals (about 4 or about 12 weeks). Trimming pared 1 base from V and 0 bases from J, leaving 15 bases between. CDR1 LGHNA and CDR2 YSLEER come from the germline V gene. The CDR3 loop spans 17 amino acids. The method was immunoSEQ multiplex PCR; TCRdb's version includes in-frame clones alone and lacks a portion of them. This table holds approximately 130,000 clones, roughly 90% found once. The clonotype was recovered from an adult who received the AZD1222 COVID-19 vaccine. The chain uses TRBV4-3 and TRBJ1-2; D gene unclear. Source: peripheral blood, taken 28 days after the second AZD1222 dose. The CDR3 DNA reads TGCGCCAGCAGCCAAGGCGCAATTAGGGCTACTAACTATGGCTACACCTTC. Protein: CASSQGAIRATNYGYTF.